The subject of this entry is one TCR beta chain. Antigen specificity is unknown. This record belongs to a study of cytomegalovirus exposure and HLA in healthy donors. Primers included in the PCR were 60 Vbeta and 13 Jbeta primers. Sequencing was performed with immunoSEQ multiplex PCR; in TCRdb, only in-frame clones are kept and a portion is missing. The sample lists about 140,000 clones; roughly four fifths were seen once. The trim removed 3 bases at V and 1 base at J, leaving 5 bases unmatched. CDR1 and CDR2 (germline): SGHAT, FQNNGV. This CDR3 comprises 15 residues. General observations from the study: Immune exposure information comprised only CMV serostatus.

The sequenced sample was PBMCs. The gene calls are TRBV11-2 and TRBJ2-7, with 8 positions matching TRBD2. This TCR came from a man aged 18 to 30 in good health and CMV-seropositive. CDR3 amino acids: CASSFSSGRSYEQYF. The DNA of the CDR3 is TGTGCCAGCAGCTTTTCTAGCGGGCGGTCCTACGAGCAGTACTTC.